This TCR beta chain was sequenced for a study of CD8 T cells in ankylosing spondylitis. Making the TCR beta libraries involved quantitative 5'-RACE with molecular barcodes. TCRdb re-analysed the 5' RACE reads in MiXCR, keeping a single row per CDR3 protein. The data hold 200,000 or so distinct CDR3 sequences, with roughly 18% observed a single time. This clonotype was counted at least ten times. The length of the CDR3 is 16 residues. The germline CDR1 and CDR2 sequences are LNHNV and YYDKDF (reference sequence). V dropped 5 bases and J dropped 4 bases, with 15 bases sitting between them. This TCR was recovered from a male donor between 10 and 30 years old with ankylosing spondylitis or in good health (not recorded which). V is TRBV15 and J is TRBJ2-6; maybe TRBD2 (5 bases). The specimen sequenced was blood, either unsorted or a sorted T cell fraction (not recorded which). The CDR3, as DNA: TGTGCCACCAGCCCTCGGTCCTCGGGAGGGGCCAACGTCCTGACTTTC. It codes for CATSPRSSGGANVLTF.